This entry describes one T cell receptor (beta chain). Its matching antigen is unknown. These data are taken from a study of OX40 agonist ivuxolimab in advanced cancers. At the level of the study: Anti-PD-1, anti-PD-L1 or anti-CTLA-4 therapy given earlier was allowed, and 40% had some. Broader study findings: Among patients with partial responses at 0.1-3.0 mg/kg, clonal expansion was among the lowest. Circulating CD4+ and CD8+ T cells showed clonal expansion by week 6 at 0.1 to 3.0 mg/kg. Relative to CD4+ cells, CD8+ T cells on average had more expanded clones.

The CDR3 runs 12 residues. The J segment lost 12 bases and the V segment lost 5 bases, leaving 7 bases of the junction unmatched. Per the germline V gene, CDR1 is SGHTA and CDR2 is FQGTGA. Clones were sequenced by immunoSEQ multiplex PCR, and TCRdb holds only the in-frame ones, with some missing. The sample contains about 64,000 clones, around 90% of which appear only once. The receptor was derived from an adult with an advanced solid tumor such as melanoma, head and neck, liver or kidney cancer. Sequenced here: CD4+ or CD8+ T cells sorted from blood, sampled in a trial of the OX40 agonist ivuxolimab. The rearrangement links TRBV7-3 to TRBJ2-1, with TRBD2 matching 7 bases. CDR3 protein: CASSPPAGPQFF. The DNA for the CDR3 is TGTGCCAGCAGCCCCCCAGCGGGGCCGCAGTTCTTC.